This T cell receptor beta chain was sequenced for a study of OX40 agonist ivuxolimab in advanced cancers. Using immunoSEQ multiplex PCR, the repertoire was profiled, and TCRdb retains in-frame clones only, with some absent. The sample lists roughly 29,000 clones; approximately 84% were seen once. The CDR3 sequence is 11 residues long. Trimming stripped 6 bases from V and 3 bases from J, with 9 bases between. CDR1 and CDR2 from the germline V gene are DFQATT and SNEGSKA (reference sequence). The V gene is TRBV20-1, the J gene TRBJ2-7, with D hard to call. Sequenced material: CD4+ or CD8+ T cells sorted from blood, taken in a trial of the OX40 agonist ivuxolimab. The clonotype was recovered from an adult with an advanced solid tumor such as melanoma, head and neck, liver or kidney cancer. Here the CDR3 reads CSALQSYEQYF. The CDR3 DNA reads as TGCAGTGCCTTACAGAGCTACGAGCAGTACTTC.